The present T cell receptor (beta chain) was sequenced within a study of CD8+CD57+ T cells in acquired aplastic anemia. Study-wide points: Patients and controls shared over 25 CD8+ CDR3 sequences.

A note on this clonotype: Its antigen is as yet unknown.

Both TCR beta VDJ combination and CDR3 sequence profiling were carried out. Genomic DNA was the template for this profiling. A single record per CDR3 protein comes from TCRdb applying MiXCR to the reads. This sample has 250,000 to 350,000 distinct CDR3 sequences, with approximately 55% found just once. Trimming removed 6 bases at V and 5 bases at J, with 13 bases between. The CDR3 covers 14 residues. The germline gives CDR1 SNHLY, CDR2 FYNNEI. The receptor comes from a human donor with severe aplastic anemia or a healthy control (not recorded which). This chain connects TRBV2 to TRBJ2-2, with D possibly being TRBD2 (5 bases). The sequencing input was sorted CD4+, CD8+, or CD8+CD57+ T cells (not recorded which) from PBMCs. CDR3: CASRDDSGTGELFF. In DNA form, the CDR3 reads TGTGCCAGCAGAGACGACTCGGGGACCGGGGAGCTGTTTTTT. The variable domain in full, completed from reference TRBV2 and TRBJ2-2, reads EPEVTQTPSHQVTQMGQEVILRCVPISNHLYFYWYRQILGQKVEFLVSFYNNEISEKSEIFDDQFSVERPDGSNFTLKIRSTKLEDSAMYFCASRDDSGTGELFFGEGSRLTVL.